The source of this T cell receptor beta chain is a study of beta chain features in type 1 diabetes. Study-level background: Age and gender were similar between patients and healthy donors, as were cell yields. Study-wide points: Highly expressing activated T cells could be over-counted with a cDNA template.

This clone has more than one count but fewer than ten. Antigen: not known. Expressed TCRB transcripts were sequenced because the entire RNA isolate underwent reverse transcription. The assay was immunoSEQ multiplex PCR, and TCRdb's table has in-frame clones only and misses some. The table has just over 150,000 clones, approximately 12% seen once. The V gene end was trimmed by 7 bases and the J gene end by 0 bases; junction bases not matched to a gene: 5. This CDR3 region has 15 residues. Germline V gene data show CDR1 as MDHEN and CDR2 as SYDVKM. Sequencing was done on a sample of central memory CD4+ T cells from blood. The receptor was derived from a young man in good health. V is TRBV28 and J is TRBJ2-7; TRBD2 agrees at 11 bases. CDR3 residues: CASTGTSGFSYEQYF. For the CDR3, the DNA is TGTGCCAGCACTGGGACTAGCGGCTTCTCCTACGAGCAGTACTTC.